This record concerns one TCR beta chain sequence. Antigen unknown. Only in-frame clones appear in the TCRdb table, and some are missing; sequencing was by immunoSEQ multiplex PCR. Counted here are tens of thousands of clones, about 67% occurring once; the ten biggest clones make up roughly 1.6%. The entry originates in a study of vaccination effects on CD4 cells after COVID-19. The study, taken as a whole, reports: Among infection- and vaccine-induced clones, marked clonal contraction occurred late after vaccination.

The V and J ends lost 3 bases and 1 base respectively, with 14 bases between them. The CDR3 spans 16 residues. CDR1 is KGHDR, CDR2 SFDVKD, per germline. With the ViraFEST assay, the study expanded antigen-specific CD4+ T cells using viral peptide pools, then sequenced them. Culture proceeded for approximately 10 days, and CD4+ T cells were then isolated. Vaccine administered to participants consisted of two doses of either BNT162b2 or mRNA-1273. None of the vaccinated had previously contracted SARS-CoV-2, and their nucleocapsid antibodies tested negative. This sequence joins TRBV24-1 and TRBJ1-1, with a tentative D call TRBD1 (5 bases). The sample here was CD4+ T cells from PBMCs cultured with HCoV-229E spike peptides, taken after COVID-19 vaccination. This sequence originates from a human donor who received a COVID-19 vaccine. This CDR3 reads CATSDHAAGSNTEAFF. The CDR3 coding sequence is TGTGCCACCAGTGATCACGCGGCAGGGTCGAACACTGAAGCTTTCTTT.